This record concerns one T cell receptor (beta chain) sequence. Its target is not known. The donors were in the approximately 130-subject validation cohort; that cohort was separate from the roughly 730-subject first cohort. This sample was included in a study of cytomegalovirus exposure and HLA in healthy donors. Profiled with immunoSEQ multiplex PCR; TCRdb holds only in-frame clones, not every one. The sample holds some 140,000 clones, about four fifths seen once. Broader study findings: Altogether, 150 to 200 TCR beta chains were recorded as cytomegalovirus-associated. Researchers reported that a few CMV-associated chains were confirmed in vitro as CMV antigen-specific.

This clonotype originated in a woman aged 25 to 45 in good health and CMV-seronegative. The sample was PBMCs.

Written as DNA, the CDR3 is TGTGCCAGCAGCTCGAGGGGAGGGGCCCCCTACGAGCAGTACTTC. As protein: CASSSRGGAPYEQYF. The chain has TRBV5-4 and TRBJ2-7; 7 positions match TRBD2. Trimming removed 3 bases from V and 2 bases from J; junction bases left unmatched: 8. Germline CDR1 is SGHNT and CDR2 is YYREEE (reference sequence). The CDR3 consists of 15 residues.